One and the same sample provided the 29 T cell receptor beta chains below, sequenced in a study of blood T cell repertoires in COVID-19. Here immunoSEQ multiplex PCR was the method, and the copy in TCRdb shows in-frame clones only, minus some. Of 130,000 to 150,000 clones listed, approximately 80% are singletons. Sequencing input: peripheral blood. All receptors come from a woman in her sixties with acute or convalescent COVID-19.

The chain links TRBV28 to TRBJ1-2; D unclear. V was trimmed by 6 bases and J by 5 bases, leaving 10 bases between them. The CDR3 has 12 residues. Germline V CDR1 and CDR2: MDHEN, SYDVKM. The CDR3: CASSLLQYGYTF. CDR3 sequence (DNA): TGTGCCAGCAGCCTATTACAGTATGGCTACACCTTC.

This clone appeared a few times. The chain recombines TRBV28 with TRBJ1-2; D possibly corresponds to TRBD1 (5 bases). The CDR3 totals 13 residues. V was trimmed by 5 bases and J by 5 bases, leaving 12 bases between them. Germline CDR1 is MDHEN and CDR2 is SYDVKM. CDR3 residues: CASSPPGLYGYTF. The CDR3 nucleotides are TGTGCCAGCAGTCCCCCGGGACTTTATGGCTACACCTTC.

The genes are TRBV7-8 and TRBJ2-6, with 7 bases that match TRBD1. The V gene's germline CDR1 is SGHVS and CDR2 FQNEAQ. The CDR3 sequence is 19 residues long. V shed 2 bases and J 0 bases; nucleotides not matched to a gene: 10. CDR3 region: CASSLRRRQGVSGANVLTF. Written as DNA, the CDR3 is TGTGCCAGCAGCTTAAGGCGTAGGCAGGGGGTCTCTGGGGCCAACGTCCTGACTTTC. Variable domain in full (rest from reference TRBV7-8 and TRBJ2-6): GAGVSQSPRYKVAKRGQDVALRCDPISGHVSLFWYQQALGQGPEFLTYFQNEAQLDKSGLPSDRFFAERPEGSVSTLKIQRTQQEDSAVYLCASSLRRRQGVSGANVLTFGAGSRLTVL.

This clone has just a few counts. The V gene is TRBV7-9, the J gene TRBJ1-4; D possibly corresponds to TRBD1 (5 bases). The CDR3 is made up of 15 amino acids. Germline CDR1 reads SEHNR; CDR2 reads FQNEAQ (reference sequence). Trimming took off 5 bases at V and 7 bases at J, with 17 bases between the two ends. The CDR3 loop reads CASSPLRDRGEKLFF. DNA for the CDR3: TGTGCCAGCAGCCCCTTGCGGGACCGGGGTGAAAAACTGTTTTTT.

The genes are TRBV20-1 and TRBJ1-2; the D is unclear. The CDR3 has 10 amino acids. Germline values: CDR1 DFQATT, CDR2 SNEGSKA (reference sequence). With 7 bases removed from V and 8 bases from J, the gap between germline ends came to 11 bases. Written as DNA, the CDR3 is TGCAGTGGACTCCGAGACGGCTACACCTTC. Its protein is CSGLRDGYTF.

The V and J genes are TRBV27 and TRBJ1-6; the D gene is possibly TRBD1 (5 bases). CDR1 and CDR2 from the germline V gene are MNHEY and SMNVEV (reference sequence). With 5 bases removed from V and 6 bases from J, the gap between germline ends came to 14 bases. CDR3 size: 15 residues. Written as DNA, the CDR3 is TGTGCCAGCAGTGGCGCGGGACTGTTTAATTCACCCCTCCACTTT. This translates into CASSGAGLFNSPLHF.

This sequence joins TRBV20-1 and TRBJ2-3, with D perhaps matching TRBD2 (6 bases). CDR3 length: 11 amino acids. Germline assignment: CDR1 DFQATT and CDR2 SNEGSKA (reference sequence). The ends were cut back, 3 bases at V and 8 bases at J, with 9 bases in the middle. The CDR3, as DNA: TGCAGTGCTAGGTGGGAGGTTACGCAGTATTTT. Its translation is CSARWEVTQYF.

The chain uses TRBV6-5 and TRBJ1-2, with 9 bases fitting TRBD1. Germline CDR1 is MNHEY and CDR2 is SVGAGI. The CDR3 contains 15 residues. The trim removed 6 bases at V and 6 bases at J, leaving 11 bases unmatched. The CDR3 region is CASRGSGQGMNGYTF. In DNA form, the CDR3 reads TGTGCCAGCAGGGGTAGCGGACAGGGGATGAATGGCTACACCTTC.

In its sample, this clone was seen a few times. This chain uses TRBV28 with TRBJ2-7; the D gene is possibly TRBD2 (5 bases). Germline-derived CDR1 and CDR2 are MDHEN and SYDVKM. This CDR3 has 12 residues. With 8 bases removed from V and 3 bases from J, the gap between germline ends came to 11 bases. The CDR3 coding sequence is TGTGCCAGCCAAGCCGGGGTCTACGAGCAGTACTTC. Translating it yields CASQAGVYEQYF.

The chain recombines TRBV27 with TRBJ1-5; D not certain. The CDR3 runs to 13 residues. V was trimmed by 4 bases and J by 5 bases, leaving 9 bases between them. The germline gives CDR1 MNHEY, CDR2 SMNVEV (reference sequence). The CDR3 DNA is TGTGCCAGCAGTTCCAACTTATATCAGCCCCAGCATTTT. Translated: CASSSNLYQPQHF.

The chain employs TRBV7-8 and TRBJ1-1; tentatively, D is TRBD1 (5 bases). Trimming stripped 1 base from V and 8 bases from J, with 14 bases between. Germline values: CDR1 SGHVS, CDR2 FQNEAQ. The CDR3 consists of 14 residues. Here the CDR3 DNA reads TGTGCCAGCAGCTTAGTTGCAGGCGGGGGAGAAGCTTTCTTT. It specifies CASSLVAGGGEAFF.

The gene calls are TRBV28 and TRBJ2-3; 8 bases match TRBD2. V trimming: 3 bases; J trimming: 1 base; junction bases outside the gene matches: 12. Per the germline V gene, CDR1 is MDHEN and CDR2 is SYDVKM. The CDR3 covers 18 residues. In DNA form, the CDR3 reads TGTGCCAGCAGTTTTGAGGGGAGCGGGAGATATCGCACAGATACGCAGTATTTT. This translates into CASSFEGSGRYRTDTQYF.

The chain links TRBV7-8 to TRBJ1-5; D is ambiguous. The CDR3 covers 15 residues. Trimming left V 7 bases short and J 8 bases short, with 21 bases between. Germline loops: CDR1 SGHVS, CDR2 FQNEAQ. CDR3 nucleotide sequence: TGTGCCAGCACCGAGGAGGGTCTGAACTACGAGCCCCAGCATTTT. Its translation is CASTEEGLNYEPQHF.

The chain employs TRBV15 and TRBJ2-7, with TRBD2 identical over 11 bases. Germline CDR1 and CDR2: LNHNV and YYDKDF (reference sequence). V trimming: 6 bases; J trimming: 3 bases; junction bases outside the gene matches: 7. The CDR3 consists of 15 residues. This CDR3 is CATRNSGRAHYEQYF. CDR3 nucleotides: TGTGCCACCAGAAATAGCGGGAGGGCTCACTACGAGCAGTACTTC.

The V and J genes are TRBV6-5 and TRBJ2-4, with TRBD1 as a possible D gene (6 bases). Germline V gene lookup returns CDR1 MNHEY and CDR2 SVGAGI. The CDR3 totals 14 residues. The V and J ends lost 6 bases and 15 bases respectively, with 24 bases between them. The CDR3 nucleotides are TGTGCCAGCAGATACCAGGGGCAGCAAGGCTCGCGGTACTTC. Translated, it gives CASRYQGQQGSRYF.

The chain links TRBV5-1 to TRBJ1-2; D remains unclear. Between the trimmed V and J ends, which lost 4 bases and 8 bases, there was a span of 21 bases. Germline V gives CDR1 SGHRS, CDR2 YFSETQ. The CDR3 runs to 15 residues. The CDR3 is CASSPRTDGGGGYTF. The CDR3 DNA follows: TGCGCCAGCAGCCCGCGGACGGACGGAGGCGGAGGCTACACCTTC.

The CDR3 sequence: CASSRGQGLYEKLFF. Written as DNA, the CDR3 is TGTGCCAGCAGCCGCGGACAGGGGCTATATGAAAAACTGTTTTTT. The chain links TRBV14 to TRBJ1-4; 9 bases map to TRBD1. This CDR3 has 15 residues. J lost 6 bases, V lost 4 bases, and 6 bases had no gene match. Germline CDR1 reads SGHDN; CDR2 reads FVKESK.

The chain recombines TRBV3-1 (or the pseudogene TRBV3-2) with TRBJ2-7; possibly TRBD2 for D (7 bases). This CDR3 comprises 14 residues. Trimming stripped 4 bases from V and 7 bases from J, with 17 bases between. CDR1 and CDR2 from the germline V gene are LGHDT and YNNKEL (reference sequence). In nucleotides, the CDR3 is TGTGCCAGCAGCCCCGGGACTAACCAGGGGGAGCAGTACTTC. This gives the protein CASSPGTNQGEQYF.

This clone was picked up one time. V usage is TRBV2 and J usage is TRBJ2-7, with TRBD1 identical over 7 bases. Germline trimming cut 6 bases from V and 1 base from J; bases unmatched to any gene: 9. Germline CDR1 SNHLY, CDR2 FYNNEI. The CDR3 is 15 residues long. The CDR3 coding sequence is TGTGCCAGCAGGAGGGCAGGGGGTATTTCCTACGAGCAGTACTTC. Amino acids: CASRRAGGISYEQYF.

This chain connects TRBV27 to TRBJ2-1; D unclear. The CDR3 length is 16 residues. V shed 2 bases and J shed 1 base, with 12 bases lying between them. The germline CDR1 and CDR2 sequences are MNHEY and SMNVEV (reference sequence). CDR3 DNA sequence: TGTGCCAGCAGTTTAACCCTAGTGGGTTCCTACAATGAGCAGTTCTTC. It codes for CASSLTLVGSYNEQFF.

J is TRBJ2-1 and V is TRBV5-6, with 7 bases that match TRBD2. The V segment lost 4 bases and the J segment 6 bases; nucleotides outside the gene matches: 13. The CDR3 length is 16 residues. CDR1 and CDR2 (germline): SGHDT, YYEEEE. The CDR3 DNA reads as TGTGCCAGCAGCCCTTTGGCGGGAGTGGGGCCCAATGAGCAGTTCTTC. Its translation: CASSPLAGVGPNEQFF.

V and J are TRBV2 and TRBJ2-1; the D gene is possibly TRBD2 (5 bases). Germline V gene data show CDR1 as SNHLY and CDR2 as FYNNEI. The CDR3 has 14 amino acids. The V and J ends lost 7 bases and 1 base respectively, with 11 bases between them. The CDR3 is CASTEDSSYNEQFF. CDR3 bases: TGTGCCAGCACTGAGGACTCTTCCTACAATGAGCAGTTCTTC.

This rearrangement joins TRBV15 to TRBJ2-2; 9 bases match TRBD1. Germline CDR1 is LNHNV and CDR2 is YYDKDF (reference sequence). Germline trimming cut 2 bases from V and 3 bases from J; bases unmatched to any gene: 7. The CDR3 length is 17 residues. The CDR3 loop reads CATSRLGQGRDTGELFF. The CDR3, as DNA: TGTGCCACCAGCAGATTGGGACAGGGAAGGGACACCGGGGAGCTGTTTTTT.

This chain uses TRBV28 with TRBJ1-5, with TRBD1 matching 8 bases. J lost 5 bases, V lost 6 bases, and 9 bases had no gene match. The CDR3 sequence is 15 residues long. Looked up from germline, CDR1 is MDHEN and CDR2 is SYDVKM. The CDR3 DNA reads as TGTGCCAGCAGCTTGCCAGGGGGCGAATATCAGCCCCAGCATTTT. Its protein product is CASSLPGGEYQPQHF.

This chain uses TRBV5-1 with TRBJ1-6; 9 bases fit TRBD1. This CDR3 region has 14 residues. The J segment lost 10 bases and the V segment lost 4 bases, leaving 6 bases of the junction unmatched. Germline assignment: CDR1 SGHRS and CDR2 YFSETQ. CDR3 residues: CASSLQGARSPLHF. CDR3 sequence (DNA): TGCGCCAGCAGCCTACAGGGGGCTAGGTCACCCCTCCACTTT.

The chain joins TRBV28 to TRBJ2-2, with 12 positions matching TRBD2. This CDR3 spans 16 amino acids. Looked up from germline, CDR1 is MDHEN and CDR2 is SYDVKM. J gave up 7 bases and V 10 bases, and 13 bases lay outside the gene matches. The CDR3 region has the DNA TGTGCCATACCCGCTAGCGGGAGGGCAAGGAGCGGGGAGCTGTTTTTT. It specifies CAIPASGRARSGELFF.

The chain is built from TRBV5-6 and TRBJ1-1; weak D call: TRBD1 (5 bases). V lost 1 base and J 8 bases, leaving 9 bases between the germline ends. Germline lookup yields CDR1 SGHDT and CDR2 YYEEEE. This CDR3 is built from 12 residues. CDR3 amino acids: CASSLWRGEAFF. Here the CDR3 DNA reads TGTGCCAGCAGCTTGTGGAGGGGAGAAGCTTTCTTT.

V usage is TRBV5-1 and J usage is TRBJ1-1; D is undetermined. Germline assignment: CDR1 SGHRS and CDR2 YFSETQ. V was clipped by 5 bases and J by 5 bases, with 13 bases between them. This CDR3 contains 13 residues. For the CDR3, the DNA is TGCGCCAGCAGTTACCGGGGAGGGACTGAAGCTTTCTTT. Its translation: CASSYRGGTEAFF.

There are a few counts of this clone. This sequence joins TRBV10-2 and TRBJ2-2; TRBD1 aligns across 7 bases. After removal of 8 bases from V and 7 bases from J, the junction contained 13 bases not matched to a gene. Germline V gene data show CDR1 as WSHSY and CDR2 as SAAADI. This CDR3 has 15 amino acids. The CDR3 sequence: CASSITTGVSGELFF. CDR3 sequence (DNA): TGCGCCAGCTCCATCACCACAGGGGTGAGCGGGGAGCTGTTTTTT.